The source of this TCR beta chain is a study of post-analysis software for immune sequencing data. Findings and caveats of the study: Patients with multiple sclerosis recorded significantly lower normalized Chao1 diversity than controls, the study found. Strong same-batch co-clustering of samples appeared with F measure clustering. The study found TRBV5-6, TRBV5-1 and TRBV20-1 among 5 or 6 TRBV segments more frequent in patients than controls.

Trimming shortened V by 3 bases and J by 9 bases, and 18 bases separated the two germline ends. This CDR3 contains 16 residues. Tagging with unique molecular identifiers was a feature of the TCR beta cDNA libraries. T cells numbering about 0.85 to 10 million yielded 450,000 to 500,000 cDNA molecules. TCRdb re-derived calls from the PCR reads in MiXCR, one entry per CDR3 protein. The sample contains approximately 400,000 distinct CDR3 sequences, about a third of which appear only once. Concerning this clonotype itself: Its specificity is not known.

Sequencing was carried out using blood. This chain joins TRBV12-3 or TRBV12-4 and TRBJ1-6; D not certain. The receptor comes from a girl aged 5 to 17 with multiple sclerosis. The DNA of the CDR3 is TGTGCCAGCAGTTTTAGGCAGGCCCGAGAGGGTTCACCCCTCCACTTT. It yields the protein CASSFRQAREGSPLHF.